These T cell receptor beta chains were read from a single sample in a study of T-cell reconstitution after alpha-beta-depleted transplantation in children. TCRdb processed the PCR reads anew with MiXCR; each CDR3 protein has one entry. The table lists about 980,000 distinct CDR3 sequences, roughly 29% of them singletons, with roughly 31% in the top ten. Material: PBMCs, mostly from graft donor cells, obtained 360 days after TCRalphabeta/CD19-depleted stem cell transplant. Source of these receptors: a boy in the first two years of life who had a stem cell transplant for SCID, so the T cells may come from the graft donor. Both conserved end residues are part of each CDR3. D genes are given only for firm matches. Clone sizes are given selectively: once, few, many, or a class where the clone is expanded.

v_call: TRBV7-9
clone_size: -
j_call: TRBJ2-7
d_call: TRBD1
cdr3_nt: TGTGCCAGCAGCTTAGTCCGTGGGACAGACGAGCAGTACTTC
cdr3_aa: CASSLVRGTDEQYF

v_call: TRBV7-9
clone_size: few
j_call: TRBJ2-1
d_call: -
cdr3_nt: TGTGCCAGCAGCTTAGTGGGCCGTTTCAATGAGCAGTTCTTC
cdr3_aa: CASSLVGRFNEQFF

v_call: TRBV6-6
clone_size: few
j_call: TRBJ1-5
d_call: -
cdr3_nt: TGTGCCAGCAGTTACTCGATTGGGCAACCCCAGCATTTT
cdr3_aa: CASSYSIGQPQHF

v_call: TRBV5-1
clone_size: -
j_call: TRBJ1-4
d_call: -
cdr3_nt: TGCGCCAGCAGCTTGAGCGGGACTGTTGATGCAAAACTGTTTTTT
cdr3_aa: CASSLSGTVDAKLFF

v_call: TRBV7-6
clone_size: -
j_call: TRBJ2-7
d_call: -
cdr3_nt: TGTGCCAGCACCGAGTTATCCGGGGTCTACGAGCAGTACTTC
cdr3_aa: CASTELSGVYEQYF

v_call: TRBV12-3/TRBV12-4
clone_size: -
j_call: TRBJ2-1
d_call: TRBD2
cdr3_nt: TGTGCCAGCAGTCCGGAGGGGCCTAGCGGTCCCCGAAATGAGCAGTTCTTC
cdr3_aa: CASSPEGPSGPRNEQFF

v_call: TRBV20-1
clone_size: few
j_call: TRBJ2-4
d_call: -
cdr3_nt: TGCAGTGCTAGAGATCTCCCCCAAAACATTCAGTACTTC
cdr3_aa: CSARDLPQNIQYF

v_call: TRBV4-1
clone_size: -
j_call: TRBJ2-7
d_call: TRBD1
cdr3_nt: TGCGCCAGCAGCCACCCGGCGACAGGGCCGTCTTCCTACGAGCAGTACTTC
cdr3_aa: CASSHPATGPSSYEQYF

v_call: TRBV12-3/TRBV12-4
clone_size: few
j_call: TRBJ1-5
d_call: -
cdr3_nt: TGTGCCAGCTTGTCGGGGGACCAGCCCCAGCATTTT
cdr3_aa: CASLSGDQPQHF

v_call: TRBV5-1
clone_size: -
j_call: TRBJ2-7
d_call: TRBD2
cdr3_nt: TGCGCCAGCAGCTTGGCACTAGCGGGGGGGCGCGAGCAGTACTTC
cdr3_aa: CASSLALAGGREQYF

v_call: TRBV7-9
clone_size: few
j_call: TRBJ1-1
d_call: TRBD1
cdr3_nt: TGTGCCAGCACCGGGCCGGGACAGGGAACTGAAGCTTTCTTT
cdr3_aa: CASTGPGQGTEAFF

v_call: TRBV12-3/TRBV12-4
clone_size: -
j_call: TRBJ1-3
d_call: -
cdr3_nt: TGTGCCAGCAGCCATCCCAACAGCGTTTCCTCTGGAAACACCATATATTTT
cdr3_aa: CASSHPNSVSSGNTIYF

v_call: TRBV5-1
clone_size: -
j_call: TRBJ2-1
d_call: TRBD2
cdr3_nt: TGCGCCAGCAGCTACTCCGGGACTAGGGATGAGCAGTTCTTC
cdr3_aa: CASSYSGTRDEQFF

v_call: TRBV28
clone_size: few
j_call: TRBJ2-5
d_call: -
cdr3_nt: TGTGCCAGCAGGACAGCAGCTCGGGGGGAGACCCAGTACTTC
cdr3_aa: CASRTAARGETQYF

v_call: TRBV6-1
clone_size: -
j_call: TRBJ2-1
d_call: -
cdr3_nt: TGTGCCAGCAACCTCCAGGGTTCGGGCAATGAGCAGTTCTTC
cdr3_aa: CASNLQGSGNEQFF

v_call: TRBV2
clone_size: few
j_call: TRBJ2-1
d_call: -
cdr3_nt: TGTGCCAGCAGTGAGGGCTGGGGAGCATACAATGAGCAGTTCTTC
cdr3_aa: CASSEGWGAYNEQFF

v_call: TRBV20-1
clone_size: -
j_call: TRBJ1-5
d_call: TRBD1
cdr3_nt: TGCAGTGCCCCCGGGGACAGCCTTTATGGGGCCAATCAGCCCCAGCATTTT
cdr3_aa: CSAPGDSLYGANQPQHF

v_call: TRBV6-5
clone_size: many
j_call: TRBJ2-7
d_call: -
cdr3_nt: TGTGCCAGCAGTTACACGGGGCAGGTCTACGAGCAGTACTTC
cdr3_aa: CASSYTGQVYEQYF

v_call: TRBV6-1
clone_size: -
j_call: TRBJ2-1
d_call: TRBD2
cdr3_nt: TGTGCCAGCAGTGGACAGGGGGCCTCTAGCGGGGGGGCATCCTACAATGAGCAGTTCTTC
cdr3_aa: CASSGQGASSGGASYNEQFF

v_call: TRBV6-5
clone_size: once
j_call: TRBJ2-2
d_call: -
cdr3_nt: TGTGCCAGCAGTTACTCAGGAGGGGGGAACGGGGAGCTGTTTTTT
cdr3_aa: CASSYSGGGNGELFF

v_call: TRBV4-2
clone_size: few
j_call: TRBJ2-3
d_call: TRBD2
cdr3_nt: TGTGCCAGCAGCCAGGCCCGACTAGCGGGGGAAGATACGCAGTATTTT
cdr3_aa: CASSQARLAGEDTQYF

v_call: TRBV3-1
clone_size: few
j_call: TRBJ2-7
d_call: -
cdr3_nt: TGTGCCAGCAGCCGACCGATGAGCTCCTACGAGCAGTACTTC
cdr3_aa: CASSRPMSSYEQYF

v_call: TRBV25-1
clone_size: few
j_call: TRBJ2-2
d_call: TRBD2
cdr3_nt: TGTGCCAGCTCCGGGGGAGGGGCCACCGGGGAGCTGTTTTTT
cdr3_aa: CASSGGGATGELFF

v_call: TRBV12-3/TRBV12-4
clone_size: -
j_call: TRBJ2-7
d_call: -
cdr3_nt: TGTGCCAGCAGTTTAATGGGGGGCCTGCCGTACGAGCAGTACTTC
cdr3_aa: CASSLMGGLPYEQYF

v_call: TRBV2
clone_size: -
j_call: TRBJ2-7
d_call: -
cdr3_nt: TGTGCCAGCAGCGCCCTTTCGGAGCAGTACTTC
cdr3_aa: CASSALSEQYF

v_call: TRBV4-3
clone_size: few
j_call: TRBJ1-1
d_call: -
cdr3_nt: TGCGCCAGCAGCCAGCTAGGTGGCACTGAAGCTTTCTTT
cdr3_aa: CASSQLGGTEAFF

v_call: TRBV6-5
clone_size: -
j_call: TRBJ2-7
d_call: TRBD1
cdr3_nt: TGTGCCAGCAGTTACACTTCTTTCGGACAGGGAGGCCACGAGCAGTACTTC
cdr3_aa: CASSYTSFGQGGHEQYF

v_call: TRBV9
clone_size: once
j_call: TRBJ2-3
d_call: -
cdr3_nt: TGTGCCAGCAGCGGGATCTTTAGCACAGATACGCAGTATTTT
cdr3_aa: CASSGIFSTDTQYF

v_call: TRBV29-1
clone_size: many
j_call: TRBJ2-7
d_call: -
cdr3_nt: TGCAGCGTTGGTCAGGGCACCCCATACGAGCAGTACTTC
cdr3_aa: CSVGQGTPYEQYF

v_call: TRBV21-1
clone_size: -
j_call: TRBJ1-2
d_call: -
cdr3_nt: TGTGCCAGCAGCCCTCTGGGGGGGCCAACTTATGGCTACACCTTC
cdr3_aa: CASSPLGGPTYGYTF

v_call: TRBV12-3/TRBV12-4
clone_size: -
j_call: TRBJ1-1
d_call: -
cdr3_nt: TGTGCCAGCAGTCCGTTTTATAAGACAGGCACTGAAGCTTTCTTT
cdr3_aa: CASSPFYKTGTEAFF

v_call: TRBV20-1
clone_size: -
j_call: TRBJ1-3
d_call: -
cdr3_nt: TGCAGTGCTAGAGGGGGGCCGGGGAACGGAAACACCATATATTTT
cdr3_aa: CSARGGPGNGNTIYF

v_call: TRBV4-2
clone_size: few
j_call: TRBJ2-5
d_call: -
cdr3_nt: TGTGCCAGCAGCCAGAACCCCTGGGGCAGCACCTTGTCAGAGACCCAGTACTTC
cdr3_aa: CASSQNPWGSTLSETQYF

v_call: TRBV5-1
clone_size: -
j_call: TRBJ2-7
d_call: -
cdr3_nt: TGCGCCAGCAGCTTGGGCGGGACACCGCGAGACGAGCAGTACTTC
cdr3_aa: CASSLGGTPRDEQYF

v_call: TRBV3-1
clone_size: -
j_call: TRBJ1-1
d_call: -
cdr3_nt: TGTGCCAGCAGCTACCGACAGGACACTGAAGCTTTCTTT
cdr3_aa: CASSYRQDTEAFF

v_call: TRBV7-9
clone_size: -
j_call: TRBJ2-7
d_call: TRBD1
cdr3_nt: TGTGCCAGCAGCTACGGACAGGGTGGGACCTACGAGCAGTACTTC
cdr3_aa: CASSYGQGGTYEQYF

v_call: TRBV11-2
clone_size: -
j_call: TRBJ2-7
d_call: -
cdr3_nt: TGTGCCAGCACCCTCAGGGGCGCTCCGTCCTACGAGCAGTACTTC
cdr3_aa: CASTLRGAPSYEQYF

v_call: TRBV5-6
clone_size: -
j_call: TRBJ2-1
d_call: -
cdr3_nt: TGTGCCAGCAGCTCGGACGGGCGACTTAGGCATGAGCAGTTCTTC
cdr3_aa: CASSSDGRLRHEQFF

v_call: TRBV9
clone_size: few
j_call: TRBJ2-3
d_call: -
cdr3_nt: TGTGCCAGCGCATGGGGGGCCACAGATACGCAGTATTTT
cdr3_aa: CASAWGATDTQYF

v_call: TRBV20-1
clone_size: -
j_call: TRBJ2-7
d_call: -
cdr3_nt: TGCAGTGCTAGAATCGGGTTATACGAGCAGTACTTC
cdr3_aa: CSARIGLYEQYF

v_call: TRBV18
clone_size: -
j_call: TRBJ2-2
d_call: -
cdr3_nt: TGTGCCAGCTCACGCCAACTAGGACCTGCCGGGGAGCTGTTTTTT
cdr3_aa: CASSRQLGPAGELFF

v_call: TRBV12-3/TRBV12-4
clone_size: -
j_call: TRBJ2-1
d_call: -
cdr3_nt: TGTGCCAGCAGTCCCCCCTTAGGCAATGAGCAGTTCTTC
cdr3_aa: CASSPPLGNEQFF

v_call: TRBV20-1
clone_size: few
j_call: TRBJ2-4
d_call: TRBD2
cdr3_nt: TGCAGTGCGCCTCATAGCGGGGACGGAAACATTCAGTACTTC
cdr3_aa: CSAPHSGDGNIQYF

v_call: TRBV7-2
clone_size: -
j_call: TRBJ1-2
d_call: TRBD1
cdr3_nt: TGTGCCACCCAAGAAACCCGGGACAGGGGTTCAGGCTACACCTTC
cdr3_aa: CATQETRDRGSGYTF

v_call: TRBV7-9
clone_size: -
j_call: TRBJ1-1
d_call: -
cdr3_nt: TGTGCCAGCAGCTCCGAAGCCAGGTACACTGAAGCTTTCTTT
cdr3_aa: CASSSEARYTEAFF

v_call: TRBV5-1
clone_size: few
j_call: TRBJ1-1
d_call: -
cdr3_nt: TGCGCCAGCAGCTTGTTGGGGGGATGGAACACTGAAGCTTTCTTT
cdr3_aa: CASSLLGGWNTEAFF